This T cell receptor (beta chain) was sequenced during a study of cytomegalovirus exposure and HLA in healthy donors. Study results and caveats: For TCR beta chains, V- and J-gene trimming was later linked to a missense DCLRE1C variant. A classifier reportedly called cytomegalovirus status with high sensitivity and specificity.

As concerns this clone: Its target is unknown.

Trimming at V came to 4 bases and at J to 4 bases, leaving 8 bases not matched to a gene. In germline, CDR1 is LGHNA, CDR2 YNFKEQ. The CDR3 length is 15 residues. PCR primers comprised 60 Vbeta and 13 Jbeta primers. The authors' processing: Tens of millions of unique TCR beta chains, 10 million to 14 million shared, were counted in a later analysis. Clones were read by immunoSEQ multiplex PCR, and TCRdb kept only the in-frame ones, dropping some. The DNA gave D and trimming, while V, J and clone size come from that table. The profile shows fewer than 150,000 clones, 75% to 90% of them singletons. This sequence joins TRBV4-2 and TRBJ1-2; 8 positions agree with TRBD1. This sequence originates from a female donor in good health and CMV-seronegative. Sequenced input: PBMCs. This CDR3 reads CASSPDRGEVYGYTF. The CDR3 coding sequence is TGTGCCAGCAGCCCAGACAGGGGAGAGGTCTATGGCTACACCTTC.